The rows below give T cell receptor beta chains drawn from one sample of a study of blood T cell repertoires in COVID-19. The data were produced by immunoSEQ multiplex PCR, yet TCRdb's version contains in-frame clones alone and is incomplete. The sample has about 240,000 clones, about 88% seen once. Material for sequencing was peripheral blood. These receptors originate from a woman between 50 and 59 years old with COVID-19, enrolled during active disease. Both conserved end residues are part of each CDR3. The D gene is left open where the match is weak. Size tells how often a clone was seen (once, few, many) or the class of an expanded clone, and some rows leave it out.

clone size,D gene,J gene,V gene,CDR3 protein,CDR3 DNA
once,NA,TRBJ1-3,TRBV5-1,CASSLESGIGNTIYF,TGCGCCAGCAGCTTGGAGTCAGGGATTGGAAACACCATATATTTT
once,TRBD1,TRBJ1-6,TRBV25-1,CASSEERGQGDSPLHF,TGTGCCAGCAGTGAAGAGAGGGGACAGGGAGATTCACCCCTCCACTTT
once,TRBD1,TRBJ1-1,TRBV30,CAWSSRGYNTEAFF,TGTGCCTGGAGTTCCAGGGGGTATAACACTGAAGCTTTCTTT
NA,NA,TRBJ1-2,TRBV11-3,CASSFDIGRRSNYGYTF,TGTGCCAGCAGCTTCGATATAGGGCGGAGGTCGAACTATGGCTACACCTTC
once,TRBD1,TRBJ1-3,TRBV11-2,CASSPGTGGPASGNTIYF,TGTGCCAGCAGCCCAGGGACAGGGGGCCCTGCTTCTGGAAACACCATATATTTT
NA,NA,TRBJ2-7,TRBV27,CATGRVPYEQYF,TGTGCCACCGGCAGGGTTCCCTACGAGCAGTACTTC
NA,NA,TRBJ2-3,TRBV4-1,CASSHEQGFIADTQYF,TGCGCCAGCAGCCACGAGCAGGGTTTTATAGCAGATACGCAGTATTTT
NA,TRBD1,TRBJ2-2,TRBV19,CASSLDRGGSNTGELFF,TGTGCCAGTAGCCTGGACAGGGGGGGGTCGAACACCGGGGAGCTGTTTTTT
NA,TRBD2,TRBJ2-6,TRBV23-1,CASSVPTTSGSSSGANVLTF,TGCGCCAGCAGCGTGCCGACTACTAGCGGGTCTAGCTCTGGGGCCAACGTCCTGACTTTC
NA,NA,TRBJ2-5,TRBV9,CASSVARGMETQYF,TGTGCCAGCAGCGTAGCTCGAGGGATGGAGACCCAGTACTTC
NA,NA,TRBJ1-4,TRBV9,CASSPGGGQTNEKLFF,TGTGCCAGCAGCCCTGGGGGGGGGCAAACTAATGAAAAACTGTTTTTT
NA,NA,TRBJ2-3,TRBV7-9,CASSLGQTSTDTQYF,TGTGCCAGCAGCTTAGGTCAGACAAGCACAGATACGCAGTATTTT
NA,TRBD1,TRBJ2-2,TRBV7-2,CASSSRQGASTGELFF,TGTGCCAGCAGCTCCCGACAGGGGGCAAGCACCGGGGAGCTGTTTTTT
NA,TRBD1,TRBJ1-2,TRBV5-1,CASSADRGEHGYTF,TGCGCCAGCAGCGCGGACAGGGGCGAACATGGCTACACCTTC
many,NA,TRBJ1-2,TRBV6-5,CASSYSRQTGYTF,TGTGCCAGCAGTTACTCTAGACAGACGGGCTACACCTTC
NA,NA,TRBJ1-3,TRBV7-3,CASSPSTFRRSSSGNTIYF,TGTGCCAGCAGCCCATCGACATTCCGAAGATCGAGTTCTGGAAACACCATATATTTT
NA,TRBD1,TRBJ1-1,TRBV30,CAWNPRTGMNTEAFF,TGTGCCTGGAACCCTCGGACAGGAATGAACACTGAAGCTTTCTTT